The clone carrying this T cell receptor beta chain was counted at least ten times. Its antigen is still unknown. The source of the sample is a study of sequential checkpoint blockade in melanoma. Study-level information: Around 90 pretreatment tumor DNA samples were TCRβ immunosequenced. After nivolumab or ipilimumab alone, some 20 patients had week-13 rebiopsies. Study-wide results and caveats: About 30 times likelier clinical benefit followed increased tumor T-cell fraction and clonality.

CDR3 length: 19 amino acids. Treatment noted: randomized to nivolumab then ipilimumab (arm A) or the reverse (arm B). Assay: immunoSEQ multiplex PCR; the TCRdb copy retains only in-frame clones and omits some. The sample lists some 5,000 clones; nearly 25% were seen once. The chain joins TRBV7-5 to TRBJ2-7; the table gives TRBD2 as D, unverified against the DNA. TRBV7-5 is noted as a pseudogene. The origin of this receptor is a human donor with melanoma. The source material was tumor tissue (inferred from file names), sampled from a patient given nivolumab and ipilimumab in sequence. The CDR3 DNA sequence: TGTGCCAGCAGCCCCACCCGGCTCGGGGAGAACTTTATGTACTACGAGCAGTACTTC. Protein: CASSPTRLGENFMYYEQYF.